These T cell receptor beta chains were read from a single sample in a study of T cell responses to AZD1222 COVID-19 vaccine. Libraries were prepared by immunoSEQ multiplex PCR; TCRdb keeps only in-frame clonotypes and omits some of them. The sample holds under 80,000 clones, about nine tenths seen once. Sequencing used peripheral blood, obtained on day 0 of AZD1222 vaccination. Every receptor here comes from an adult in good health. The conserved cysteine and the conserved F or W are not part of the CDR3 here. Fields, in order: D gene, V gene, CDR3 protein. A D gene is named only where the DNA matches it firmly.

d_call: TRBD2; v_call: TRBV9; cdr3_aa: ASSGGSTNNQETQY
d_call: NA; v_call: TRBV28; cdr3_aa: ASGITGSMNTEAF
d_call: NA; v_call: TRBV7-6; cdr3_aa: ASGRGGSGDGYT
d_call: TRBD2; v_call: TRBV2; cdr3_aa: ASSAGTISYEQY
d_call: NA; v_call: TRBV27; cdr3_aa: AIPRGPTYGYT
d_call: NA; v_call: TRBV9; cdr3_aa: ASSVGVGGEKLF
d_call: NA; v_call: TRBV10-3; cdr3_aa: AIREHTGLEAF
d_call: NA; v_call: TRBV5-4; cdr3_aa: ASSLEQGNSPLH
d_call: NA; v_call: TRBV28; cdr3_aa: ASRLTSPENTEAF
d_call: NA; v_call: TRBV27; cdr3_aa: ASRRGGPLGNEQF
d_call: TRBD1; v_call: TRBV3-1/TRBV3-2; cdr3_aa: ASSQVRGPYEQY
d_call: NA; v_call: TRBV7-2; cdr3_aa: ASSPRTDLNQPQH
d_call: NA; v_call: TRBV18; cdr3_aa: ASSPFLTSTRVEETQY
d_call: NA; v_call: TRBV15; cdr3_aa: ATSRVGRRDQPQH
d_call: NA; v_call: TRBV19; cdr3_aa: ASRRDGGTFRSGANVLT
d_call: NA; v_call: TRBV23-1; cdr3_aa: ASSHPGPHIQY
d_call: NA; v_call: TRBV5-1; cdr3_aa: ASSLNPGPNTEAF
d_call: NA; v_call: TRBV7-8; cdr3_aa: ASSFPSSYEQY
d_call: TRBD1; v_call: TRBV7-2; cdr3_aa: ASSTRQGVNEQY
d_call: NA; v_call: TRBV5-4; cdr3_aa: ASSLTRGAYEQY
d_call: NA; v_call: TRBV7-2; cdr3_aa: ASSHPGTQLMSLH
d_call: TRBD2; v_call: TRBV7-3; cdr3_aa: ASSVLAGGVDTQY
d_call: TRBD1; v_call: TRBV20-1; cdr3_aa: SASVYRGRQVFASPLH
d_call: NA; v_call: TRBV5-1; cdr3_aa: ASSEPRTNTGELF
d_call: NA; v_call: TRBV6-2/TRBV6-3; cdr3_aa: ASSQLLANEQF
d_call: TRBD1; v_call: TRBV7-8; cdr3_aa: ASSPRGPNYGYT
d_call: NA; v_call: TRBV5-4; cdr3_aa: ASSPPQGYEQY
d_call: TRBD2; v_call: TRBV24-1; cdr3_aa: ATSDNLKTGTSSYNEQF
d_call: NA; v_call: TRBV28; cdr3_aa: ASSLAGSGANVLT
d_call: TRBD2; v_call: TRBV24-1; cdr3_aa: ATSDTGGTDTQY
d_call: NA; v_call: TRBV7-9; cdr3_aa: ASSFATESFYGYT
d_call: TRBD1; v_call: TRBV15; cdr3_aa: ATSTADRVTYEQY
d_call: NA; v_call: TRBV6-5; cdr3_aa: ASSTRLNGNQPQH
d_call: NA; v_call: TRBV14; cdr3_aa: ASSQDIGYGYT
d_call: NA; v_call: TRBV5-4; cdr3_aa: ASSTPSTLNTEAF
d_call: NA; v_call: TRBV30; cdr3_aa: AWRTSWNYEQY
d_call: TRBD1; v_call: TRBV20-1; cdr3_aa: SASTGAVGYT
d_call: NA; v_call: TRBV7-6; cdr3_aa: ASSLAPGQTYEQY
d_call: TRBD1; v_call: TRBV5-6; cdr3_aa: ASSLEGQTSGDTQY
d_call: TRBD1; v_call: TRBV18; cdr3_aa: ASSLYADREAEAF
d_call: NA; v_call: TRBV3-1/TRBV3-2; cdr3_aa: ASSQGVGSYEQY
d_call: NA; v_call: TRBV5-5; cdr3_aa: ASSTLLGFDEAF
d_call: TRBD2; v_call: TRBV11-3; cdr3_aa: ASSLWSTSGNTGELF
d_call: NA; v_call: TRBV6-1; cdr3_aa: ASSDRGMNTEAF
d_call: NA; v_call: TRBV3-1/TRBV3-2; cdr3_aa: ASSPDTATGLNTEAF
d_call: NA; v_call: TRBV19; cdr3_aa: ASRVGWNTGELF
d_call: NA; v_call: TRBV6-5; cdr3_aa: ASSEGERDEAF
d_call: NA; v_call: TRBV21-1; cdr3_aa: ASAGQRETQY
d_call: NA; v_call: TRBV20-1; cdr3_aa: SARDGAEAF
d_call: TRBD2; v_call: TRBV24-1; cdr3_aa: ATSDFGTTIGETQY
d_call: NA; v_call: TRBV27; cdr3_aa: ASSYRAGREQF
d_call: NA; v_call: TRBV6-4; cdr3_aa: ASSDSKYGYT
d_call: NA; v_call: TRBV27; cdr3_aa: ASSLRPPPETQY